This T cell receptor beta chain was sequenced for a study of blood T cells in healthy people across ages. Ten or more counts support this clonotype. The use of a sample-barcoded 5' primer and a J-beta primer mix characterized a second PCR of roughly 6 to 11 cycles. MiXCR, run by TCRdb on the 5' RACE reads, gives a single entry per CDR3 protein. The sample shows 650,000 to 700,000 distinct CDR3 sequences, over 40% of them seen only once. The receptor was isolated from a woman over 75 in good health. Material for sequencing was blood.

CDR3 nucleotides: TGTGCCAGCAGCCAAGTCGGGACAGGGGACAATGAGCAGTTCTTC. Translation gives CASSQVGTGDNEQFF. V and J are TRBV4-2 and TRBJ2-1; TRBD1 aligns across 10 bases. Germline V lookup: CDR1 LGHNA, CDR2 YNFKEQ. Unmatched junction bases numbered 2, after V lost 1 base and J lost 5 bases. The CDR3 consists of 15 residues.